The sequence of this TCR beta chain was determined in a study of shared clonotypes between healthy human individuals. For the study at large: CD4 naive and memory got three plates each, CD8 naive two, CD8 memory one.

There were no recent acute infections or vaccinations among the donors, who were healthy HIV-negative adults. A CD45RA+ naive subset and a CD45RA-negative memory subset were split from CD4+ cells. Study-wide findings and caveats: Memory subsets generally showed smaller estimated richness than naive subsets did.

The repertoire was sequenced with immunoSEQ multiplex PCR; TCRdb's copy has only in-frame clones and lacks some. The sample consists of about 1 million clones, 70% to 80% of them appearing once. A note on this clone: Its antigen remains unknown.

Germline lookup yields CDR1 WNHNN and CDR2 SYGVQD (reference sequence). V was cut by 10 bases and J by 4 bases, with 14 bases left in between. The CDR3 extends over 12 amino acids. The TCR comes from a man between 18 and 29 years old in good health. Some clones in this sample may be carry-over from other donors' samples. This chain connects TRBV10-1 to TRBJ2-7; no reliable D call. The sequenced sample consisted of memory CD4+ T cells from PBMCs. Subset here: CD45RA-negative fraction. The CDR3 region is CANLPVEYEQYF. CDR3 DNA: TGCGCCAACCTTCCCGTGGAATACGAGCAGTACTTC.